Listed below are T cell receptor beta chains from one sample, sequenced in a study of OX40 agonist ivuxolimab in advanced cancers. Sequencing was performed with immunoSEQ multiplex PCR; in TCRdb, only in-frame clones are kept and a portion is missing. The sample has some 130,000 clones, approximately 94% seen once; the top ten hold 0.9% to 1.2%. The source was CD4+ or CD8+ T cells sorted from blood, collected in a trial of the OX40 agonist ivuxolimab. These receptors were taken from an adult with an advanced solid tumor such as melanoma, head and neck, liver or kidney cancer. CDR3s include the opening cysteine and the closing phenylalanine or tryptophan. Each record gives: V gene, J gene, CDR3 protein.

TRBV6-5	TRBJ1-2	CASSYSTSVNYGYTF
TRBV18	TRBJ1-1	CASSQQGGTEAFF
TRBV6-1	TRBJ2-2	CATRGLPNTGELFF
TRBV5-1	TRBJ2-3	CASSGGLRQGGTDTQYF
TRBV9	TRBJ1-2	CASSDGRQPLPYGYTF
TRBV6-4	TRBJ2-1	CASSDPIWGTQFF
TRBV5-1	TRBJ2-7	CASSAGTRSSYEQYF
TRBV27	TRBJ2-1	CASTKNREYNEQFF
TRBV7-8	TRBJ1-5	CASLGQAGQPQHF
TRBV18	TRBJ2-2	CASSPPGSTGRTGELFF
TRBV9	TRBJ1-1	CASSVTGMFTEAFF